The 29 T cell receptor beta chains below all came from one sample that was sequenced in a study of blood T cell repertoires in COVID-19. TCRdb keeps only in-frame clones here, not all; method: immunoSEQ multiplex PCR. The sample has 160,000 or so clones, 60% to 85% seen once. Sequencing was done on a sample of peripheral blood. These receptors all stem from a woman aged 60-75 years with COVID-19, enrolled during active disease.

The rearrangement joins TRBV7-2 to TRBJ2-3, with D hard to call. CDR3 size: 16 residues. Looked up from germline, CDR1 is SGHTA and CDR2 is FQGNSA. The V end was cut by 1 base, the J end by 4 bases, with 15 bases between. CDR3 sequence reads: CASSLVEAAHADTQYF. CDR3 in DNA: TGTGCCAGCAGCTTAGTTGAGGCCGCCCACGCAGATACGCAGTATTTT.

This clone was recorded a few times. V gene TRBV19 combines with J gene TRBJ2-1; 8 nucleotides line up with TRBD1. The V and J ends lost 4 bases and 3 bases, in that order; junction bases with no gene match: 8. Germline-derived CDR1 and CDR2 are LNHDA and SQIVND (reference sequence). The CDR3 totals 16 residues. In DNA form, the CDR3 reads TGTGCCAGTAGTAGCCTGACAGGGGAGCGCTACAATGAGCAGTTCTTC. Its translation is CASSSLTGERYNEQFF.

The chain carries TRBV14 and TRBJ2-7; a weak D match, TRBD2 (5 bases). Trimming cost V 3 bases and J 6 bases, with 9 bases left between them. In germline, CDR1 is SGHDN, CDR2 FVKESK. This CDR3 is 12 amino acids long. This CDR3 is CASSHFRGEQYF. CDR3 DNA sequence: TGTGCCAGCAGCCATTTTCGGGGCGAGCAGTACTTC. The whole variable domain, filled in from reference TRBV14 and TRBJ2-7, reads EAGVTQFPSHSVIEKGQTVTLRCDPISGHDNLYWYRRVMGKEIKFLLHFVKESKQDESGMPNNRFLAERTGGTYSTLKVQPAELEDSGVYFCASSHFRGEQYFGPGTRLTVT.

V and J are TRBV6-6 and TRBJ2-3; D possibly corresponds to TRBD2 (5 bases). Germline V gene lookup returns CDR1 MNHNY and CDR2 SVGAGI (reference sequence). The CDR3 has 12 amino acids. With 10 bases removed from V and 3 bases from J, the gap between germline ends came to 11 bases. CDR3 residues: CATSRRTDTQYF. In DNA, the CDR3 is TGTGCCACATCACGGAGGACAGATACGCAGTATTTT.

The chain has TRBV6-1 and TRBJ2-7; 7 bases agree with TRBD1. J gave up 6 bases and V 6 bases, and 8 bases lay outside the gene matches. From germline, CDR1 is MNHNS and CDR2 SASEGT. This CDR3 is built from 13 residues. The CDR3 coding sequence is TGTGCCAGCAGGAAGGACAGGCTCGGCGAGCAGTACGTC. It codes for CASRKDRLGEQYV.

CDR3 residues: CASSVVGDYPTYTQYF. CDR3 nucleotide sequence: TGTGCCAGCAGCGTAGTCGGGGACTACCCCACTTATACGCAGTATTTT. The chain links TRBV9 to TRBJ2-3; TRBD2 agrees at 7 bases. J gave up 7 bases and V 0 bases, and 11 bases lay outside the gene matches. Germline assignment: CDR1 SGDLS and CDR2 YYNGEE. The CDR3 consists of 16 residues.

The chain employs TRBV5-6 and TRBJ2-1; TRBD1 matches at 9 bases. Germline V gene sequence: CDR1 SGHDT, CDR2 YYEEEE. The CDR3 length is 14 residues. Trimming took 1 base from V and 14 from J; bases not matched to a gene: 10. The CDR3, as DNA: TGTGCCAGCAGCTTGAACAGGGGGCAAACAAGGGAGTTCTTC. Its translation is CASSLNRGQTREFF.

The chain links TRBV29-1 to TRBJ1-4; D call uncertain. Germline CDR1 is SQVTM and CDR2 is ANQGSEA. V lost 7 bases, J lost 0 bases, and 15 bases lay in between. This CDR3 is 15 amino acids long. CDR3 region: CSATPYEATNEKLFF. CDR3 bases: TGCAGCGCAACCCCCTACGAGGCAACTAATGAAAAACTGTTTTTT.

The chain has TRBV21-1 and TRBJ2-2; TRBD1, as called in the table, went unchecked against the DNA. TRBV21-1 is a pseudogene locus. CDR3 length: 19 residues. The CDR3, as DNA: TGTGCCAGCAGCCTAAGACGGACAGTTGATTCTAAAGTGCCCGGGGAGCTGTTTTTT. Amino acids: CASSLRRTVDSKVPGELFF.

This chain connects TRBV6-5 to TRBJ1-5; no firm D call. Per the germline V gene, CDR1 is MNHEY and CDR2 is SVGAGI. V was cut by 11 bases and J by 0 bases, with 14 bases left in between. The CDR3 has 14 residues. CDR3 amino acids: CAAGISLSNQPQHF. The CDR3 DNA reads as TGTGCCGCCGGGATTTCCCTTAGCAATCAGCCCCAGCATTTT.

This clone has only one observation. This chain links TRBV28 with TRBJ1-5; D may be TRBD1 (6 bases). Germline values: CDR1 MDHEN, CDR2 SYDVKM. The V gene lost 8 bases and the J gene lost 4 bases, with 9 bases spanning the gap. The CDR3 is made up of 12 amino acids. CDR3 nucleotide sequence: TGTGCCAGCGGGGGGGCTAATCAGCCCCAGCATTTT. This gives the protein CASGGANQPQHF. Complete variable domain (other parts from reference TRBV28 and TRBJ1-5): DVKVTQSSRYLVKRTGEKVFLECVQDMDHENMFWYRQDPGLGLRLIYFSYDVKMKEKGDIPEGYSVSREKKERFSLILESASTNQTSMYLCASGGANQPQHFGDGTRLSIL.

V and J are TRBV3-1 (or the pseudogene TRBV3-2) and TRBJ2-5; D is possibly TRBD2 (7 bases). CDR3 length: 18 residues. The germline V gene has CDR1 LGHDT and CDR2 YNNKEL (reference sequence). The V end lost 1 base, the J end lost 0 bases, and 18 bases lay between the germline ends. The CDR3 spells CASSQGPRGGPYQETQYF. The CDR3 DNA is TGTGCCAGCAGCCAAGGGCCAAGGGGGGGGCCTTACCAAGAGACCCAGTACTTC.

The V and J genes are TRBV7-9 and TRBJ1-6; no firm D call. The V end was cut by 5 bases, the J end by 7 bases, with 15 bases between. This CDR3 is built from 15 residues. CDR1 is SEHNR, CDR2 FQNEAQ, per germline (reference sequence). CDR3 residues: CASSPPGRGNSPLHF. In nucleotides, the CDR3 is TGTGCCAGCAGCCCCCCTGGACGAGGGAATTCACCCCTCCACTTT.

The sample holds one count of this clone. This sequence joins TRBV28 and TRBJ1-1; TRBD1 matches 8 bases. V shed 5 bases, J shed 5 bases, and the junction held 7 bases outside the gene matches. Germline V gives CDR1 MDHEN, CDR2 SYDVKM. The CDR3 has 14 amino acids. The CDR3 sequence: CASSNVRGRTEAFF. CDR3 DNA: TGTGCCAGCAGTAATGTCAGGGGGCGGACTGAAGCTTTCTTT.

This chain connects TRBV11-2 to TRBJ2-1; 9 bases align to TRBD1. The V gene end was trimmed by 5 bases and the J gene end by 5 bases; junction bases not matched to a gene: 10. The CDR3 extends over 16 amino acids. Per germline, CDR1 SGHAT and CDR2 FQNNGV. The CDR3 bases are TGTGCCAGCAGCCCCTTGACAGGGGGTGGAAACAATGAGCAGTTCTTC. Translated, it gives CASSPLTGGGNNEQFF.

The CDR3 region has the DNA TGTGCCAGCAGCCGGGAAGGGCGCACAGATACGCAGTATTTT. Translation gives CASSREGRTDTQYF. The chain links TRBV7-2 to TRBJ2-3; maybe TRBD2 (5 bases). This CDR3 region has 14 residues. The ends were cut back, 5 bases at V and 1 base at J, with 10 bases in the middle. The germline V gene encodes CDR1 SGHTA and CDR2 FQGNSA.

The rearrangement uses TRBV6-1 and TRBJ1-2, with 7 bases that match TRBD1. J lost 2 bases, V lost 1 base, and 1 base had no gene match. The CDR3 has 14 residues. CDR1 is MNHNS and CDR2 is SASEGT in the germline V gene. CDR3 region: CASSEDRGNYGYTF. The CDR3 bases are TGTGCCAGCAGTGAAGACAGGGGAAACTATGGCTACACCTTC.

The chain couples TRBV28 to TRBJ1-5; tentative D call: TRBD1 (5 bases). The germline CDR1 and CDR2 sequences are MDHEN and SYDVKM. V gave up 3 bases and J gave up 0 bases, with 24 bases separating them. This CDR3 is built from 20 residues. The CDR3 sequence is CASSFPPPGQRVGSNQPQHF. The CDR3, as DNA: TGTGCCAGCAGTTTTCCCCCCCCAGGACAAAGAGTAGGTAGCAATCAGCCCCAGCATTTT.

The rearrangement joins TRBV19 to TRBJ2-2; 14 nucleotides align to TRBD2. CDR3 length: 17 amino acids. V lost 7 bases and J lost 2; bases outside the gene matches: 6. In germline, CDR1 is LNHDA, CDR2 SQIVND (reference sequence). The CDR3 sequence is CASTVGLAGGNTGELFF. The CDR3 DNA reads TGTGCCAGTACTGTAGGACTAGCGGGAGGTAACACCGGGGAGCTGTTTTTT. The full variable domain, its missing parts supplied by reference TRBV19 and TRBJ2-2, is DGGITQSPKYLFRKEGQNVTLSCEQNLNHDAMYWYRQDPGQGLRLIYYSQIVNDFQKGDIAEGYSVSREKKESFPLTVTSAQKNPTAFYLCASTVGLAGGNTGELFFGEGSRLTVL.

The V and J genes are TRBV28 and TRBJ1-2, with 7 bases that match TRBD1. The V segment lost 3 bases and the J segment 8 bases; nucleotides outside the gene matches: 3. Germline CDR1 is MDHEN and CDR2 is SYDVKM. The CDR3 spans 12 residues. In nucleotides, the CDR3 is TGTGCCAGCAGTTTCGACAGGGTAGGCTACACCTTC. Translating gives CASSFDRVGYTF.

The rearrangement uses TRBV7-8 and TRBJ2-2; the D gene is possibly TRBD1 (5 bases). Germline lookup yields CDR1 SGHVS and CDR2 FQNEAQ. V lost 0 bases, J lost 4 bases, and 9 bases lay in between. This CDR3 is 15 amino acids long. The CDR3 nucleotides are TGTGCCAGCAGCTTAGCGGCAGGGTTCACCGGGGAGCTGTTTTTT. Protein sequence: CASSLAAGFTGELFF.

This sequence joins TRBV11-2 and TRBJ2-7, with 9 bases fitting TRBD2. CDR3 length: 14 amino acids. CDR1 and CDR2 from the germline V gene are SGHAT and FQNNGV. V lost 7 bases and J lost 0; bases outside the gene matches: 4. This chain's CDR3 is CASKISGSSYEQYF. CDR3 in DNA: TGTGCCAGCAAAATTAGCGGGAGCTCCTACGAGCAGTACTTC.

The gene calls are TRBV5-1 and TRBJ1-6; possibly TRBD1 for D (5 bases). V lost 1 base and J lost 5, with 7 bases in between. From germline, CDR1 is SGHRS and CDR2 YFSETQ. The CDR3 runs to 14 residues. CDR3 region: CASSLLQDNSPLHF. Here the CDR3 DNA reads TGCGCCAGCAGCTTGCTACAGGATAATTCACCCCTCCACTTT.

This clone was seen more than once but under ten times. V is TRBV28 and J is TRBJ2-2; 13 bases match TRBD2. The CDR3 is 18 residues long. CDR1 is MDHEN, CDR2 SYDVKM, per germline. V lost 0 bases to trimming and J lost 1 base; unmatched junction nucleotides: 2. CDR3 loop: CASSLWRTSGGNTGELFF. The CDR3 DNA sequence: TGTGCCAGCAGTTTATGGAGGACTAGCGGGGGGAACACCGGGGAGCTGTTTTTT. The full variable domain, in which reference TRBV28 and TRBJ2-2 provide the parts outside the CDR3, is DVKVTQSSRYLVKRTGEKVFLECVQDMDHENMFWYRQDPGLGLRLIYFSYDVKMKEKGDIPEGYSVSREKKERFSLILESASTNQTSMYLCASSLWRTSGGNTGELFFGEGSRLTVL.

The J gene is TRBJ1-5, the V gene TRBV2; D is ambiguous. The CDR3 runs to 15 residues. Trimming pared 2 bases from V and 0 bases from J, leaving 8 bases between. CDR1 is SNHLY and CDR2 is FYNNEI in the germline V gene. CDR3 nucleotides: TGTGCCAGCAGTGAAAGCCTGTATAGCAATCAGCCCCAGCATTTT. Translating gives CASSESLYSNQPQHF.

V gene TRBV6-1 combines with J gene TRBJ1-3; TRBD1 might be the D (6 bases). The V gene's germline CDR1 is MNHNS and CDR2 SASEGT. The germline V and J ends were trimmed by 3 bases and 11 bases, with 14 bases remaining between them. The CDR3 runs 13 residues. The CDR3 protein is CASSEGYRVAIYF. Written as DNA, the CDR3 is TGTGCCAGCAGTGAGGGCTACAGGGTGGCCATATATTTT.

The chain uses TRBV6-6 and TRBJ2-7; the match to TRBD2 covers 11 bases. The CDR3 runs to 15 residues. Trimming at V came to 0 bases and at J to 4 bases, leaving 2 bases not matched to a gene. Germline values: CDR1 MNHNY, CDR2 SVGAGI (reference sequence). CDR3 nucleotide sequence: TGTGCCAGCAGTTACTCCGGACTAGCGGGTTACGAGCAGTACGTC. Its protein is CASSYSGLAGYEQYV.

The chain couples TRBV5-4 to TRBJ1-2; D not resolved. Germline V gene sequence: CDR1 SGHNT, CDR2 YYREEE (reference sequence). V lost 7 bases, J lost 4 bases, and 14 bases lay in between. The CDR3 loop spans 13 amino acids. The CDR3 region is CASGIPGSYGYTF. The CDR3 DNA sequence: TGTGCCAGCGGCATCCCGGGTTCCTATGGCTACACCTTC.

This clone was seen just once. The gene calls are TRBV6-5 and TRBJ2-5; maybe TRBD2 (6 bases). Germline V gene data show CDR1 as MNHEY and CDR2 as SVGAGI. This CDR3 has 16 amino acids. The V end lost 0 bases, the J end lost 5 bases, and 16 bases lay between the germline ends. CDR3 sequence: CASSYSAGHKGETQYF. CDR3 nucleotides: TGTGCCAGCAGTTACTCGGCGGGGCATAAGGGGGAGACCCAGTACTTC.